This TCR beta chain is drawn from a study of technical replicates of blood from a few donors. The repertoire was sequenced with immunoSEQ multiplex PCR; TCRdb's copy has only in-frame clones and lacks some. Here the sample spans 65,000 to 70,000 clones, over 75% being singletons. CDR3 length: 13 residues. Trimming took off 6 bases at V and 6 bases at J, with 15 bases between the two ends. CDR1 is SGHVS and CDR2 is FQNEAQ in the germline V gene. This sequence originates from a human donor in good health. Some clones in this sample may be carry-over from other donors' samples. The source material was PBMCs. The rearrangement uses TRBV7-8 and TRBJ2-7; possible D gene TRBD2, 5 bases. The CDR3 spells CASRVGVSGEQYF. CDR3 sequence (DNA): TGTGCCAGCAGGGTCGGGGTCTCCGGCGAGCAGTACTTC.